Listed below are T cell receptor beta chains from one sample, sequenced in a study of long-term antiretroviral therapy in people with HIV. Generated by immunoSEQ multiplex PCR, the TCRdb table keeps only in-frame clones and is missing some. The repertoire includes about 25,000 clones, less than 80% of them detected once, and around 10% sits in the top ten. The sample here was unsorted PBMCs, taken 1.1 years before starting antiretroviral therapy. The receptors here all came from a woman aged 40 to 49 with HIV. CDR3s include the opening cysteine and the closing phenylalanine or tryptophan. The D gene is left open where the match is weak. Size tells how often a clone was seen (once, few, many) or the class of an expanded clone, and some rows leave it out.

size | J | length | V | D | CDR3 | DNA
NA | TRBJ1-2 | 14 | TRBV19 | TRBD1 | CASRLDRKNYGYTF | TGTGCCAGTAGGCTGGACAGGAAAAACTATGGCTACACCTTC
NA | TRBJ2-5 | 15 | TRBV5-1 | NA | CASSLNPGHEETQYF | TGCGCCAGCAGCCTAAACCCCGGACACGAAGAGACCCAGTACTTC
NA | TRBJ1-1 | 12 | TRBV27 | TRBD1 | CASRGTGAEAFF | TGTGCCAGCAGGGGGACAGGAGCTGAAGCTTTCTTT
NA | TRBJ1-1 | 14 | TRBV5-1 | NA | CASSLGYGDTEAFF | TGCGCCAGCAGCTTGGGGTATGGGGACACTGAAGCTTTCTTT
NA | TRBJ1-4 | 13 | TRBV2 | NA | CASKGEGDEKLFF | TGTGCCAGCAAAGGGGAAGGGGATGAAAAACTGTTTTTT
NA | TRBJ1-2 | 14 | TRBV5-5 | NA | CASSLETSNYGYTF | TGTGCCAGCAGCTTGGAGACGTCTAACTATGGCTACACCTTC
once | TRBJ2-7 | 18 | TRBV14 | NA | CASSQAGGGTGDSYEQYF | TGTGCCAGCAGCCAAGCCGGGGGAGGGACAGGAGACTCCTACGAGCAGTACTTC
NA | TRBJ2-1 | 13 | TRBV10-2 | TRBD2 | CASSLGGRNEQFF | TGCGCCAGCAGTCTCGGCGGGAGGAATGAGCAGTTCTTC
NA | TRBJ2-1 | 12 | TRBV19 | NA | CASTNTYNEQFF | TGTGCCAGTACTAACACTTACAATGAGCAGTTCTTC
once | TRBJ1-1 | 14 | TRBV6-4 | NA | CASSDSSKNTEAFF | TGTGCCAGCAGTGACTCCTCCAAGAACACTGAAGCTTTCTTT
NA | TRBJ2-3 | 15 | TRBV7-9 | NA | CASSHKGRSTDTQYF | TGTGCCAGCAGCCACAAGGGGCGGAGCACAGATACGCAGTATTTT
NA | TRBJ2-1 | 15 | TRBV5-4 | TRBD2 | CASSPGLAGAVEQFF | TGTGCCAGCAGCCCGGGACTAGCGGGAGCGGTTGAGCAGTTCTTC
NA | TRBJ2-1 | 17 | TRBV19 | NA | CASSSRRGSTTYNEQFF | TGTGCCAGTAGTTCACGACGGGGATCCACTACCTACAATGAGCAGTTCTTC
once | TRBJ1-2 | 14 | TRBV6-6 | TRBD1 | CASSYPTGDYGYTF | TGTGCCAGCAGTTACCCAACAGGGGACTATGGCTACACCTTC
NA | TRBJ1-2 | 14 | TRBV18 | TRBD1 | CASSPRRDRGGYTF | TGTGCCAGCTCGCCCCGCCGGGACAGGGGCGGCTACACCTTC
NA | TRBJ1-5 | 14 | TRBV5-5 | NA | CASSFLGGPQPQHF | TGTGCCAGCAGCTTTTTAGGAGGTCCCCAGCCCCAGCATTTT
NA | TRBJ2-6 | 17 | TRBV13 | NA | CASSLGQSISGANVLTF | TGTGCCAGCAGCCTAGGACAGAGTATTTCTGGGGCCAACGTCCTGACTTTC
NA | TRBJ1-3 | 16 | TRBV5-4 | TRBD1 | CASSLEQGARGNTIYF | TGTGCCAGCAGCCTCGAACAGGGGGCGCGTGGAAACACCATATATTTT
NA | TRBJ2-3 | 14 | TRBV14 | NA | CASARGGPHDTQYF | TGTGCCAGCGCAAGAGGGGGGCCCCACGATACGCAGTATTTT
few | TRBJ1-2 | 13 | TRBV12-5 | NA | CASGLGGYYGYTF | TGTGCTAGTGGGTTGGGGGGGTACTATGGCTACACCTTC
NA | TRBJ1-6 | 14 | TRBV7-2 | TRBD1 | CASTSQGGDSPLHF | TGTGCCAGCACCTCACAGGGGGGTGATTCACCCCTCCACTTT
NA | TRBJ1-6 | 14 | TRBV27 | NA | CASSPRQNNSPLHF | TGTGCCAGCAGTCCCCGACAGAATAATTCACCCCTCCACTTT
NA | TRBJ2-7 | 14 | TRBV7-2 | NA | CASSLGRGPYEQYF | TGTGCCAGCAGCTTAGGACGGGGCCCCTACGAGCAGTACTTC
NA | TRBJ2-7 | 13 | TRBV10-1 | NA | CASSDAGGYEQYF | TGCGCCAGCAGTGACGCCGGGGGCTACGAGCAGTACTTC
NA | TRBJ1-1 | 14 | TRBV6-1 | NA | CASSVMDMNTEAFF | TGTGCCAGCAGTGTCATGGACATGAACACTGAAGCTTTCTTT
NA | TRBJ2-7 | 14 | TRBV9 | TRBD2 | CASSAGTSGYEQYF | TGTGCCAGCAGCGCCGGGACTAGCGGCTACGAGCAGTACTTC
once | TRBJ2-7 | 15 | TRBV19 | NA | CASSLLVGGQAEQYF | TGTGCCAGTAGTCTATTAGTCGGGGGACAAGCCGAGCAGTACTTC
NA | TRBJ2-1 | 13 | TRBV7-9 | TRBD2 | CASSRDYDNEQFF | TGTGCCAGCAGTCGGGACTATGACAATGAGCAGTTCTTC
NA | TRBJ2-7 | 14 | TRBV5-6 | TRBD1 | CASSSIDRADEQYF | TGTGCCAGCAGCTCTATAGACAGGGCGGACGAGCAGTACTTC
large | TRBJ1-3 | 12 | TRBV7-9 | NA | CASSLVPGDEHF | TGTGCCAGCAGCTTGGTCCCGGGAGACGAGCATTTT
NA | TRBJ1-5 | 15 | TRBV19 | NA | CASSIGYAGNQPQHF | TGTGCCAGTAGTATAGGATATGCGGGCAATCAGCCCCAGCATTTT
NA | TRBJ2-2 | 15 | TRBV7-9 | NA | CASREEAGGYGELFF | TGTGCCAGCCGCGAAGAGGCAGGGGGGTACGGGGAGCTGTTTTTT
NA | TRBJ2-7 | 11 | TRBV11-3 | NA | CASSADYEQYF | TGTGCCAGCAGCGCAGACTACGAGCAGTACTTC
once | TRBJ2-7 | 17 | TRBV28 | TRBD2 | CASSWRRGTSGNYEQYF | TGTGCCAGCAGTTGGCGACGAGGGACTAGCGGGAATTACGAGCAGTACTTC
NA | TRBJ1-1 | 14 | TRBV6-6 | NA | CASTQWVENTEAFF | TGTGCCAGCACCCAGTGGGTGGAGAACACTGAAGCTTTCTTT
few | TRBJ2-7 | 14 | TRBV27 | TRBD1 | CASSSYRGAYEQYF | TGTGCCAGCAGTTCCTACAGGGGGGCCTACGAGCAGTACTTC
NA | TRBJ1-5 | 15 | TRBV6-5 | NA | CATRSEREGNQPQHF | TGTGCCACAAGGTCGGAGCGGGAGGGCAATCAGCCCCAGCATTTT
once | TRBJ1-2 | 12 | TRBV9 | NA | CASSNLNYGYTF | TGTGCCAGCAGTAACCTTAACTATGGCTACACCTTC
NA | TRBJ2-7 | 16 | TRBV27 | TRBD2 | CASSFRGLGGTYEQYF | TGTGCCAGCAGTTTTCGAGGGTTGGGGGGGACCTACGAGCAGTACTTC
NA | TRBJ2-2 | 14 | TRBV5-1 | NA | CASSLGAASGELFF | TGCGCCAGCAGCTTGGGGGCGGCGTCCGGGGAGCTGTTTTTT
NA | TRBJ1-5 | 14 | TRBV2 | NA | CASNQGTPNQPQHF | TGTGCCAGCAACCAGGGGACCCCGAATCAGCCCCAGCATTTT
few | TRBJ2-3 | 13 | TRBV5-4 | NA | CASSRRPADTQYF | TGTGCCAGCAGCCGACGTCCGGCAGATACGCAGTATTTT